Here is one T cell receptor (beta chain) with its context. The target antigen is unknown. This record belongs to a study of type 1 regulatory T cells. Findings of the study overall: Tr1 cells had a more restricted TCR repertoire than non-Tr1 cells.

The V gene end was trimmed by 5 bases and the J gene end by 9 bases; junction bases not matched to a gene: 8. The CDR3 sequence is 15 residues long. Germline loops: CDR1 SEHNR, CDR2 FQNEAQ (reference sequence). TCRdb passed the reads through MiXCR, listing each CDR3 protein once. This sample has about 62,000 distinct CDR3 sequences, with approximately 60% found just once. This TCR came from a human donor in good health. The rearrangement joins TRBV7-9 to TRBJ2-1; 12 bases are a match to TRBD1. The sequenced sample consisted of cultured non-Tr1 T cells, either the whole culture or a sorted T cell fraction (not recorded which). This chain's CDR3 is CASSRPGQGAGEQFF. DNA for the CDR3: TGTGCCAGCAGCCGTCCGGGACAGGGGGCAGGTGAGCAGTTCTTC.